This T cell receptor beta chain emerged from a study of cytomegalovirus exposure and HLA in healthy donors. Study-level information: From donors who were HLA-typed, an early data release held 75 million to 85 million unique TCRs.

Sampled while nominally healthy, donors likely had unrecorded immune exposures. Amplification used 60 Vbeta primers and 13 Jbeta primers. TCRdb's copy holds only in-frame clones and misses some; the assay was immunoSEQ multiplex PCR. The sample consists of approximately 150,000 clones, 73% of them appearing once. The source is a woman aged 18-35 years in good health and CMV-seropositive. Sequenced: PBMCs.

CDR3 amino acids: CAISGRDRGTHYGYTF. CDR3 nucleotide sequence: TGTGCCATCAGTGGAAGGGACAGGGGTACTCACTATGGCTACACCTTC. V usage is TRBV10-3 and J usage is TRBJ1-2; 10 bases map to TRBD1. V trimming: 4 bases; J trimming: 3 bases; junction bases outside the gene matches: 8. The CDR3 is made up of 16 amino acids. The germline V gene has CDR1 ENHRY and CDR2 SYGVKD.